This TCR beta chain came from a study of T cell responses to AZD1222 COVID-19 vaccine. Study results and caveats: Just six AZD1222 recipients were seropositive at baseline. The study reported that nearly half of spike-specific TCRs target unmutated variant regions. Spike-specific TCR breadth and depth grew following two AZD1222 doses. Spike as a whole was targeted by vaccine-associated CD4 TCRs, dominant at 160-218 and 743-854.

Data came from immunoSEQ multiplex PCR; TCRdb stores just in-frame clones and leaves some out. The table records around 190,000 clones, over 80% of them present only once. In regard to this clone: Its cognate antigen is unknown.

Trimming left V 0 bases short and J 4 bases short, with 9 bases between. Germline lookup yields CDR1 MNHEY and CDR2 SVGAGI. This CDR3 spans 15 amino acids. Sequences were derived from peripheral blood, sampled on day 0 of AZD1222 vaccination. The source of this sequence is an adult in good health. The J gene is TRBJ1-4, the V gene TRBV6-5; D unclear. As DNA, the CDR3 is TGTGCCAGCAGTTACTCTACAGCTGATAATGAAAAACTGTTTTTT. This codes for CASSYSTADNEKLFF.